This entry is about one TCR beta chain. Antigen: not known. The sample comes from a study of cytomegalovirus exposure and HLA in healthy donors. Across the study: Inside one of the first data releases sat about 85 million unique TCRs taken from HLA-typed donors. Most genotyped donors, over 70% of about 400, had Caucasian-associated genetic ancestry. Overall study results and limits: Later analysis identified a missense DCLRE1C variant that was linked to TCR beta V- and J-gene trimming.

Although they were nominally healthy when sampled, donors likely had unrecorded immune exposures. CDR3 length: 15 amino acids. V lost 0 bases, J lost 5 bases, and 5 bases stayed unmatched. Germline CDR1 is KGHSH and CDR2 is LQKENI. 60 Vbeta and 13 Jbeta primers were used in PCR. TCRdb's table, derived via immunoSEQ multiplex PCR, lists solely in-frame clones and lacks some. The sample contains around 140,000 clones, 78% of which appear only once. The TCR was taken from a young woman in good health and CMV-seronegative. Sequenced material: PBMCs. This chain links TRBV18 with TRBJ2-7; 9 bases are shared with TRBD2. The DNA of the CDR3 is TGTGCCAGCTCACCACCAGCGGGGGGCAAGGACGAGCAGTACTTC. This translates into CASSPPAGGKDEQYF.